This entry lists 11 T cell receptor beta chains sequenced from one sample in a study of lymphopenia after photon versus proton radiotherapy. Generated by immunoSEQ multiplex PCR, the TCRdb table keeps only in-frame clones and is missing some. The data hold more than 25,000 clones, with roughly 87% observed a single time. The material was peripheral blood, obtained from a patient treated with proton-based radiotherapy. The receptors stem from a woman aged 60-70 years with cholangiocarcinoma. Some clones in this sample may be carry-over from other donors' samples.

The sample holds one count of this clone. This chain links TRBV28 with TRBJ2-7; 10 bases align to TRBD2. The CDR3 is 12 amino acids. Trimming cost V 10 bases and J 6 bases; bases outside gene matches: 6. The germline CDR1 and CDR2 sequences are MDHEN and SYDVKM. The CDR3 loop is CAIPSGSGEQYF. DNA for the CDR3: TGTGCCATCCCTAGCGGGAGTGGCGAGCAGTACTTC.

The chain has TRBV7-2 and TRBJ2-7, with D maybe TRBD2 (5 bases). Trimming took 8 bases from V and 2 from J, leaving 19 bases between them. CDR1 and CDR2 (germline): SGHTA, FQGNSA. The CDR3 runs to 15 residues. The CDR3 protein is CASRPPSAGAYEQYF. In DNA form, the CDR3 reads TGTGCCAGCCGTCCCCCATCGGCGGGTGCCTACGAGCAGTACTTC. The variable domain in full, completed from reference TRBV7-2 and TRBJ2-7, reads GAGVSQSPSNKVTEKGKDVELRCDPISGHTALYWYRQSLGQGLEFLIYFQGNSAPDKSGLPSDRFSAERTGGSVSTLTIQRTQQEDSAVYLCASRPPSAGAYEQYFGPGTRLTVT.

The CDR3 sequence is CASSPRGVTNEQFF. The CDR3 DNA follows: TGTGCCAGCAGCCCGCGGGGGGTTACCAATGAGCAGTTCTTC. The chain has TRBV4-2 and TRBJ2-1; 8 positions agree with TRBD2. This CDR3 has 14 amino acids. Germline values: CDR1 LGHNA, CDR2 YNFKEQ. The V and J ends lost 4 bases and 6 bases, in that order; junction bases with no gene match: 5.

The V call is TRBV5-1, the J call TRBJ2-7; D call uncertain. Trimming took 0 bases from V and 2 from J, leaving 9 bases between them. The CDR3 length is 14 residues. Germline values: CDR1 SGHRS, CDR2 YFSETQ. CDR3 region: CASSLAHTTYEQYF. The CDR3 DNA reads as TGCGCCAGCAGCTTGGCACATACTACCTACGAGCAGTACTTC. Drawing the rest from reference TRBV5-1 and TRBJ2-7, the complete variable domain is KAGVTQTPRYLIKTRGQQVTLSCSPISGHRSVSWYQQTPGQGLQFLFEYFSETQRNKGNFPGRFSGRQFSNSRSEMNVSTLELGDSALYLCASSLAHTTYEQYFGPGTRLTVT.

The chain recombines TRBV6-1 with TRBJ1-3; D not certain. CDR3 length equals 14 residues. V lost 1 base and J 4 bases, leaving 8 bases between the germline ends. Germline V gene sequence: CDR1 MNHNS, CDR2 SASEGT. The CDR3 DNA sequence: TGTGCCAGCAGTGAAGTTGGTTCCGGAAACACCATATATTTT. Translating gives CASSEVGSGNTIYF.

This chain joins TRBV7-2 and TRBJ2-1; 8 nucleotides match TRBD2. Germline V gene sequence: CDR1 SGHTA, CDR2 FQGNSA. The J segment lost 6 bases and the V segment lost 5 bases, leaving 9 bases of the junction unmatched. This CDR3 has 15 residues. CDR3 DNA sequence: TGTGCCAGCAGCCAAACTACCCGGGGGGGCAATGAGCAGTTCTTC. This sequence encodes CASSQTTRGGNEQFF.

In its sample, this clone was seen a few times. The rearrangement joins TRBV6-1 to TRBJ1-5; perhaps TRBD1 as D (5 bases). The CDR3 totals 14 residues. The germline CDR1 and CDR2 sequences are MNHNS and SASEGT. V was shortened by 10 bases and J by 5 bases, with 18 bases between the two germline ends. The CDR3 bases are TGTGCCACAAACCGTGTCGGGGCAGATCAGCCCCAGCATTTT. It specifies CATNRVGADQPQHF.

J is TRBJ2-3 and V is TRBV5-1, with D perhaps matching TRBD1 (5 bases). Germline CDR1 reads SGHRS; CDR2 reads YFSETQ. This CDR3 has 15 amino acids. V was cut by 4 bases and J by 5 bases, with 17 bases left in between. The CDR3 DNA sequence: TGCGCCAGCAGCCCGCCAGGGTTAAGTGGAGATACGCAGTATTTT. Amino acid sequence: CASSPPGLSGDTQYF.

The rearrangement uses TRBV18 and TRBJ1-6, with TRBD1 matching over 7 bases. V lost 6 bases, J lost 6 bases, and 5 bases stayed unmatched. The CDR3 contains 14 residues. Germline V gene data show CDR1 as KGHSH and CDR2 as LQKENI. In nucleotides, the CDR3 is TGTGCCAGCTCCCGGGACAGCTCTAATTCACCCCTCCACTTT. Encoded protein: CASSRDSSNSPLHF.

This clone was seen just once. V and J are TRBV27 and TRBJ2-2; D uncertain. Germline V gene data show CDR1 as MNHEY and CDR2 as SMNVEV (reference sequence). V was trimmed by 10 bases and J by 2 bases, leaving 14 bases between them. This CDR3 spans 14 amino acids. Here the CDR3 DNA reads TGTGCCACCCGTCTCGAACCCAACACCGGGGAGCTGTTTTTT. This encodes CATRLEPNTGELFF.

V usage is TRBV27 and J usage is TRBJ1-2; weak D call: TRBD1 (5 bases). V dropped 10 bases and J dropped 4 bases, with 19 bases sitting between them. This CDR3 contains 14 residues. Germline V gene lookup returns CDR1 MNHEY and CDR2 SMNVEV (reference sequence). CDR3: CATSRGRDGYGYTF. Written as DNA, the CDR3 is TGTGCCACCTCCCGGGGGAGGGACGGCTATGGCTACACCTTC.